Below, 30 T cell receptor beta chains from the same sample are listed, as sequenced in a study of blood T cells in healthy people across ages. Then a second PCR, running about 6 to 12 cycles, was carried out with a sample-barcoded 5' primer and a J-beta primer mix. A single record per CDR3 protein comes from TCRdb applying MiXCR to the 5' RACE reads. The table includes hundreds of thousands of distinct CDR3 sequences, 40% to 50% detected once. Material for sequencing was blood. These receptors were obtained from a man aged 60 to 69 in good health.

The chain joins TRBV12-3 or TRBV12-4 to TRBJ2-4, with 14 bases identical to TRBD2. The V and J ends lost 3 bases and 3 bases, in that order; junction bases with no gene match: 10. This CDR3 contains 19 residues. CDR3 DNA sequence: TGTGCCAGCAGTTTTATAGGACTAGCGGGGGGAAACAGCAAAAACATTCAGTACTTC. As protein: CASSFIGLAGGNSKNIQYF.

This clonotype was seen only a few times. The CDR3 protein is CASSAVTSGGANEQFF. CDR3 nucleotides: TGCGCCAGCAGCGCCGTTACTAGCGGGGGGGCGAATGAGCAGTTCTTC. The chain has TRBV5-1 and TRBJ2-1; TRBD2 aligns across 13 bases. CDR1 is SGHRS, CDR2 YFSETQ, per germline. The length of the CDR3 is 16 residues. J gave up 7 bases and V 4 bases, and 8 bases lay outside the gene matches.

This clonotype was seen a handful of times. V is TRBV29-1 and J is TRBJ1-2; TRBD1 aligns across 9 bases. With 0 bases clipped from V and 8 bases from J, the junction kept 10 bases outside the gene matches. The CDR3 loop spans 15 amino acids. Germline V CDR1 and CDR2: SQVTM, ANQGSEA. The CDR3 DNA reads TGCAGCGTTGAAGACCCGGGACAGGGAGCCTTCGGCTACACCTTC. Translation gives CSVEDPGQGAFGYTF.

This clonotype was detected only once. Mismatch with germline at one junction end may stem from a read error. The gene calls are TRBV7-2 and TRBJ1-5; D is undetermined. The germline V gene encodes CDR1 SGHTA and CDR2 FQGNSA. There are 15 residues in the CDR3. The CDR3 DNA reads TGTGCCGGCAGCCGCGAGAGGAATAGCAATCAGCCCCAGCATTTT. Translating gives CAGSRERNSNQPQHF.

This clonotype occurred many times. This sequence joins TRBV7-8 and TRBJ2-4; 7 bases map to TRBD1. This CDR3 has 17 amino acids. The V and J ends lost 5 bases and 0 bases, in that order; junction bases with no gene match: 10. Germline V gene sequence: CDR1 SGHVS, CDR2 FQNEAQ. Here the CDR3 reads CASSPRRDRGAKNIQYF. For the CDR3, the DNA is TGTGCCAGCAGCCCTCGCCGGGACAGAGGAGCCAAAAACATTCAGTACTTC.

This clonotype showed up just a few times. J is TRBJ1-2 and V is TRBV4-3, with D possibly TRBD1 on 5 matching bases. Germline V lookup: CDR1 LGHNA, CDR2 YSLEER. The CDR3 is 14 residues long. V was shortened by 1 base and J by 8 bases, with 14 bases between the two germline ends. The CDR3 is CASSQVWQGDGYTF. The CDR3 DNA is TGCGCCAGCAGCCAAGTTTGGCAGGGTGACGGCTACACCTTC.

The CDR3 here is CASSFLGQGVAEAFF. The DNA for the CDR3 is TGTGCCAGCAGTTTCCTGGGACAGGGGGTTGCTGAAGCTTTCTTT. This sequence joins TRBV27 and TRBJ1-1; 11 positions agree with TRBD1. V lost 3 bases and J lost 6; bases outside the gene matches: 6. CDR3 length: 15 residues. CDR1 and CDR2 from the germline V gene are MNHEY and SMNVEV (reference sequence).

The rearrangement uses TRBV6-6 and TRBJ2-5; D is uncertain. Germline loops: CDR1 MNHNY, CDR2 SVGAGI (reference sequence). Trimming removed 4 bases from V and 4 bases from J, with 13 bases in between. The CDR3 has 14 amino acids. The CDR3 DNA sequence: TGTGCCAGCAGTTTTTCTCGGACCGGAGAGACCCAGTACTTC. Its translation is CASSFSRTGETQYF.

This chain uses TRBV7-3 with TRBJ1-1; D call uncertain. Germline lookup yields CDR1 SGHTA and CDR2 FQGTGA. This CDR3 region has 14 residues. V lost 0 bases and J lost 4, with 9 bases in between. The chain's CDR3 is CASSLTRGSTEAFF. CDR3 sequence (DNA): TGTGCCAGCAGCTTAACTCGGGGTTCCACTGAAGCTTTCTTT.

The chain uses TRBV3-1 and TRBJ2-5, with 8 nucleotides matching TRBD1. Germline V gene lookup returns CDR1 LGHDT and CDR2 YNNKEL (reference sequence). V shed 4 bases, J shed 3 bases, and the junction held 4 bases outside the gene matches. The CDR3 sequence is 14 residues long. CDR3 in DNA: TGTGCCAGCAGCCTTATGACAGGGGAAGAGACCCAGTACTTC. Translating it yields CASSLMTGEETQYF.

The chain is built from TRBV4-1 and TRBJ1-1; D is ambiguous. CDR3 length: 15 residues. Trimming stripped 1 base from V and 2 bases from J, with 11 bases between. Germline CDR1 is MGHRA and CDR2 is YSYEKL. For the CDR3, the DNA is TGCGCCAGCAGCCAAGTTCCGGACGAAAACACTGAAGCTTTCTTT. This encodes CASSQVPDENTEAFF.

This clonotype was counted only a few times. The chain recombines TRBV5-1 with TRBJ2-6; D is possibly TRBD2 (7 bases). This CDR3 has 17 residues. Germline CDR1 and CDR2: SGHRS and YFSETQ. The V end lost 2 bases, the J end lost 1 base, and 13 bases lay between the germline ends. CDR3 bases: TGCGCCAGCAGCTTACGCGGGGGCCTGTCTGGGGCCAACGTCCTGACTTTC. This translates into CASSLRGGLSGANVLTF.

This clonotype was seen ten or more times. The J gene is TRBJ1-2, the V gene TRBV29-1; maybe TRBD1 (5 bases). Trimming pared 7 bases from V and 3 bases from J, leaving 12 bases between. The CDR3 loop spans 12 amino acids. From germline, CDR1 is SQVTM and CDR2 ANQGSEA. CDR3 residues: CSGSGTDYGYTF. The DNA for the CDR3 is TGCAGCGGCTCCGGGACGGACTATGGCTACACCTTC.

To note about this clonotype: At one end the junction does not follow the germline gene, possibly because of a read error. The chain has TRBV7-7 and TRBJ2-5, with D possibly TRBD1 on 5 matching bases. The CDR3 contains 14 residues. CDR1 and CDR2 (germline): SSHAT, FNYEAQ (reference sequence). The CDR3 bases are TGTGCTAGCAGCTTGGGCCAGGGATCGGAGACCCAGTACTTC. It specifies CASSLGQGSETQYF.

This clonotype was seen more than once but under ten times. The chain carries TRBV4-3 and TRBJ2-4; 7 nucleotides align to TRBD1. Per germline, CDR1 LGHNA and CDR2 YSLEER. The V and J ends lost 6 bases and 0 bases, in that order; junction bases with no gene match: 11. The CDR3 consists of 17 residues. As DNA, the CDR3 is TGCGCCAGCAGTCAACGACAGGGATCCTTAGCCAAAAACATTCAGTACTTC. Translation gives CASSQRQGSLAKNIQYF.

There are a few counts of this clonotype. The genes are TRBV13 and TRBJ1-6; 7 bases match TRBD1. The J segment lost 0 bases and the V segment lost 5 bases, leaving 16 bases of the junction unmatched. The length of the CDR3 is 20 residues. From germline, CDR1 is PRHDT and CDR2 FYEKMQ (reference sequence). The CDR3 DNA reads TGTGCCAGCAGCAACCGACAGGGCCAGGGAGGAAGCTCCTATAATTCACCCCTCCACTTT. The encoded protein is CASSNRQGQGGSSYNSPLHF. Full variable domain (outside the CDR3, taken from reference TRBV13 and TRBJ1-6): AAGVIQSPRHLIKEKRETATLKCYPIPRHDTVYWYQQGPGQDPQFLISFYEKMQSDKGSIPDRFSAQQFSDYHSELNMSSLELGDSALYFCASSNRQGQGGSSYNSPLHFGNGTRLTVT.

This clonotype was recorded a few times. V is TRBV4-3 and J is TRBJ1-6; possibly TRBD1 for D (6 bases). From germline, CDR1 is LGHNA and CDR2 YSLEER. V was trimmed by 0 bases and J by 1 base, leaving 19 bases between them. This CDR3 has 20 amino acids. CDR3 region: CASSQDPAGADRSYNSPLHF. As DNA, the CDR3 is TGCGCCAGCAGCCAAGACCCCGCAGGGGCGGACCGGTCCTATAATTCACCCCTCCACTTT.

This clonotype was counted between two and nine times. This sequence joins TRBV28 and TRBJ2-1; TRBD1 matches 7 bases. Germline assignment: CDR1 MDHEN and CDR2 SYDVKM. This CDR3 is 13 amino acids long. V dropped 7 bases and J dropped 2; count of bases not matched to a gene: 2. The CDR3 here is CASTGQPYNEQFF. CDR3 DNA: TGTGCCAGCACGGGACAGCCCTACAATGAGCAGTTCTTC.

V and J are TRBV7-2 and TRBJ2-5, with D perhaps matching TRBD1 or TRBD2 (6 bases each). Trimming took off 4 bases at V and 1 base at J, with 16 bases between the two ends. CDR3 length equals 16 residues. Germline values: CDR1 SGHTA, CDR2 FQGNSA. The CDR3 reads CASSSWGAGLQETQYF. Here the CDR3 DNA reads TGTGCCAGCAGCTCCTGGGGGGCGGGCCTCCAAGAGACCCAGTACTTC.

In nucleotides, the CDR3 is TGCAGCGTTGATGACGTCTCCACCGGGGAGCTGTTTTTT. Translating gives CSVDDVSTGELFF. The chain combines TRBV29-1 with TRBJ2-2; D remains ambiguous. Trimming took off 3 bases at V and 4 bases at J, with 9 bases between the two ends. Germline V lookup: CDR1 SQVTM, CDR2 ANQGSEA. This CDR3 spans 13 amino acids.

The genes are TRBV20-1 and TRBJ2-3, with 8 bases matching TRBD2. The junction had 4 bases not matched to a gene; V was cut back by 7 bases and J by 4 bases. Per germline, CDR1 DFQATT and CDR2 SNEGSKA (reference sequence). The CDR3 has 12 amino acids. CDR3: CSVERGPDTQYF. As DNA, the CDR3 is TGCAGTGTAGAGCGGGGGCCAGATACGCAGTATTTT.

V usage is TRBV20-1 and J usage is TRBJ1-1; unclear D gene. CDR1 and CDR2 from the germline V gene are DFQATT and SNEGSKA (reference sequence). The ends were cut back, 3 bases at V and 2 bases at J, with 13 bases in the middle. CDR3 length equals 14 residues. In DNA form, the CDR3 reads TGCAGTGCTAGCGCGAGACTTGAAAACACTGAAGCTTTCTTT. This encodes CSASARLENTEAFF.

This chain connects TRBV9 to TRBJ1-4, with D tentatively TRBD1 (6 bases). The CDR3 runs 15 residues. Germline V gene sequence: CDR1 SGDLS, CDR2 YYNGEE. Between the trimmed V and J ends, which lost 3 bases and 5 bases, there was a span of 14 bases. CDR3 in amino acids: CASSAGTGSNEKLFF. The CDR3 DNA follows: TGTGCCAGCAGCGCCGGTACAGGGAGCAATGAAAAACTGTTTTTT.

The rearrangement links TRBV20-1 to TRBJ2-2; 14 bases match TRBD2. With 1 base clipped from V and 8 bases from J, the junction kept 3 bases outside the gene matches. The CDR3 sequence is 15 residues long. Per the germline V gene, CDR1 is DFQATT and CDR2 is SNEGSKA (reference sequence). The CDR3 DNA reads TGCAGTGCTAGAGCCGGGACTAGCGGGGGTGGGGAGCTGTTTTTT. Its protein product is CSARAGTSGGGELFF.

Comment on this clonotype: A much larger clone sits a single nucleotide away, making a read error possible. This chain links TRBV7-3 with TRBJ2-5; D is unclear. CDR3 size: 13 residues. The germline CDR1 and CDR2 sequences are SGHTA and FQGTGA. The ends were cut back, 3 bases at V and 11 bases at J, with 16 bases in the middle. The CDR3 DNA sequence: TGTGCCAGCAGCTTCACGCCTCTTAGTGAGCAGTACTTC. It codes for CASSFTPLSEQYF.

The chain couples TRBV18 to TRBJ2-1, with D possibly being TRBD1 (6 bases). Per germline, CDR1 KGHSH and CDR2 LQKENI. Deletions cut 3 bases from V and 6 bases from J, with 15 bases between. The CDR3 covers 15 residues. In DNA, the CDR3 is TGTGCCAGCTCACCGGTAACTCGGGACACCAATGAGCAGTTCTTC. Amino acid sequence: CASSPVTRDTNEQFF.

The chain carries TRBV7-2 and TRBJ2-7, with a tentative D call TRBD1 (5 bases). The CDR3 is 16 amino acids. CDR1 and CDR2 from the germline V gene are SGHTA and FQGNSA. V shed 2 bases and J shed 0 bases, with 14 bases lying between them. In nucleotides, the CDR3 is TGTGCCAGCAGCTTACGGTCAGGGTCGAGCTCCTACGAGCAGTACTTC. Translating it yields CASSLRSGSSSYEQYF.

The V and J genes are TRBV29-1 and TRBJ2-3; maybe TRBD2 (6 bases). This CDR3 is built from 15 residues. Trimming stripped 2 bases from V and 3 bases from J, with 15 bases between. CDR1 and CDR2 from the germline V gene are SQVTM and ANQGSEA. The CDR3 loop reads CSVERRDFKTDTQYF. CDR3 nucleotides: TGCAGCGTTGAAAGAAGGGACTTTAAAACAGATACGCAGTATTTT.

This clonotype was detected only a few times. The V gene is TRBV7-2, the J gene TRBJ2-3; 13 nucleotides agree with TRBD2. The germline V gene has CDR1 SGHTA and CDR2 FQGNSA. The CDR3 has 16 residues. Trimming removed 3 bases from V and 3 bases from J; junction bases left unmatched: 3. The CDR3, as DNA: TGTGCCAGCAGCTTGGGACTAGCGGGGAAAACAGATACGCAGTATTTT. Protein: CASSLGLAGKTDTQYF. The entire variable domain, with the rest obtained from reference TRBV7-2 and TRBJ2-3, is as follows: GAGVSQSPSNKVTEKGKDVELRCDPISGHTALYWYRQSLGQGLEFLIYFQGNSAPDKSGLPSDRFSAERTGGSVSTLTIQRTQQEDSAVYLCASSLGLAGKTDTQYFGPGTRLTVL.

This clonotype appeared a few times. The chain joins TRBV28 to TRBJ2-3, with D perhaps TRBD2 (6 bases). The CDR3 is made up of 13 amino acids. CDR1 is MDHEN, CDR2 SYDVKM, per germline. The V end lost 5 bases, the J end lost 4 bases, and 10 bases lay between the germline ends. CDR3 DNA: TGTGCCAGCAGTCGAGCGGGTGCAGATACGCAGTATTTT. Amino acid sequence: CASSRAGADTQYF.